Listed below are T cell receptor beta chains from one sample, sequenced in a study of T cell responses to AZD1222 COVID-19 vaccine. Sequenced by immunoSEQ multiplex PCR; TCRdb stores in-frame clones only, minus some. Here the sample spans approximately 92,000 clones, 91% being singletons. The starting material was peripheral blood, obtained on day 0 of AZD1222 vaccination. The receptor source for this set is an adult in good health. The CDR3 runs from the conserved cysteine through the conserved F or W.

CAIGAGAQGTQYF	TRBV27	TRBJ2-3
CASSKVRGTGGNTIYF	TRBV21-1	TRBJ1-3
CASSPDRELANEQYF	TRBV5-1	TRBJ2-7
CASSPASGNTIYF	TRBV12-3/TRBV12-4	TRBJ1-3
CASSQGQGSYEQYF	TRBV14	TRBJ2-7
CASSLGRGLDGYTF	TRBV7-3	TRBJ1-2
CASSDDRGVFGAFF	TRBV25-1	TRBJ1-1
CASSLESSGYGYTF	TRBV5-1	TRBJ1-2
CASSLVMGGPTDTQYF	TRBV5-8	TRBJ2-3
CASSGTANTEAFF	TRBV9	TRBJ1-1
CASSYTPGQGVHSGEKLFF	TRBV5-1	TRBJ1-4
CASSVAVVGSGANVLTF	TRBV9	TRBJ2-6
CATKRVTGSYGYTF	TRBV27	TRBJ1-2
CASSLTSFGNTIYF	TRBV5-1	TRBJ1-3
CASSAGTGSYGYTF	TRBV2	TRBJ1-2
CASSLGGTYEQYF	TRBV5-1	TRBJ2-7
CASSSPDSGNTIYF	TRBV6-1	TRBJ1-3
CASSRTSGRSYEQYF	TRBV7-3	TRBJ2-7
CASSDAGADRWANVLTF	TRBV6-1	TRBJ2-6
CASSEPKGFEGADQPQHF	TRBV10-2	TRBJ1-5
CASSIGAISGNTIYF	TRBV5-1	TRBJ1-3
CASSQVTGNTEAFF	TRBV4-3	TRBJ1-1
CASSLSTWGQTGEQYF	TRBV27	TRBJ2-7
CAISDRENTEAFF	TRBV10-3	TRBJ1-1
CASNGGRVEPQHF	TRBV19	TRBJ1-5
CASSQGGTSTDTQYF	TRBV16	TRBJ2-3
CASSPGQGWDTQYF	TRBV7-6	TRBJ2-3
CSATGGWGMSTEAFF	TRBV29-1	TRBJ1-1
CASSYVGYSNQPQHF	TRBV5-5	TRBJ1-5
CAWGPGGLRETQYF	TRBV30	TRBJ2-5
CASSALGTGASSTDTQYF	TRBV18	TRBJ2-3
CAIRQIFNSPLHF	TRBV28	TRBJ1-6
CASSERQGADGYTF	TRBV7-8	TRBJ1-2
CASGEKGRGSYEQYF	TRBV6-5	TRBJ2-7
CASSPGGFLDTEAFF	TRBV11-3	TRBJ1-1
CSVAGLHANTGELFF	TRBV29-1	TRBJ2-2
CASSQGTEQETQYF	TRBV4-2	TRBJ2-5
CAWTSGQSSGNTIYF	TRBV30	TRBJ1-3
CASSCPPGDRRSSYNSPLHF	TRBV27	TRBJ1-6
CASSSLAGNSYEQYF	TRBV5-1	TRBJ2-7
CASSQDGSGGNNEQFF	TRBV4-3	TRBJ2-1
CASGVTSREYSGNTIYF	TRBV7-6	TRBJ1-3
CSARVQLNQHF	TRBV20-1	TRBJ1-5
CASSATNRGDTQYF	TRBV9	TRBJ2-3
CASSLGDRVLGEQFF	TRBV7-3	TRBJ2-1
CASSFRLAGGEGRQTQYF	TRBV5-1	TRBJ2-3
CARLGLSRTGHGGYTF	TRBV25-1	TRBJ1-2
CASSPTGQETQYF	TRBV5-1	TRBJ2-5
CASSMTGNTEAFF	TRBV19	TRBJ1-1
CASSLALGQGNIQYF	TRBV5-4	TRBJ2-4
CASSSPTPPREQYF	TRBV6-5	TRBJ2-7
CASRASGSSNTQYF	TRBV7-3	TRBJ2-3
CASSPGTSGYSSTDTQYF	TRBV18	TRBJ2-3
CASRFTDTQYF	TRBV5-1	TRBJ2-3
CSVYVNTEAFF	TRBV29-1	TRBJ1-1